This T cell receptor beta chain was captured by sequencing in a study of blood T cell repertoires in COVID-19. In the study's own analysis: Counts of nucleated cells, estimated from reference gene primer amplification, were obtained. Here immunoSEQ multiplex PCR was the method, and the copy in TCRdb shows in-frame clones only, minus some. V and J calls plus clone size are reproduced from that table; the DNA served to infer D and trimming. The table has 150,000 to 200,000 clones, approximately 87% seen once. Trimming at V came to 6 bases and at J to 10 bases, leaving 3 bases not matched to a gene. CDR1 is DFQATT and CDR2 is SNEGSKA in the germline V gene (reference sequence). CDR3 length: 10 residues.

The sequenced material came from peripheral blood. The rearrangement joins TRBV20-1 to TRBJ2-1; TRBD2 matches 7 bases. The origin of this receptor is a woman between 55 and 75 years old with COVID-19, enrolled during active disease. The CDR3 here is CSAMGGEQFF. Written as DNA, the CDR3 is TGCAGTGCCATGGGGGGGGAGCAGTTCTTC.